The rows below give T cell receptor beta chains drawn from one sample of a study of blood T cells in healthy people across ages. TCRdb independently ran MiXCR on the 5' RACE reads; one entry per CDR3 protein. Of 1,500,000 or so distinct CDR3 sequences listed, approximately 43% are singletons. Sequencing was done on a sample of blood. These receptors were collected from a woman aged 18-30 years in good health. Each CDR3 is given without its conserved first and last residue. Fields, in order: V gene, J gene, CDR3 protein.

>TRBV12-3/TRBV12-4|TRBJ1-4
ASSGTRGLGEKLF
>TRBV4-1|TRBJ2-5
ASSQDMGLTQETQY
>TRBV29-1|TRBJ2-7
STAGTVYNEQY
>TRBV24-1|TRBJ2-1
ATSDPSASSYNEQF
>TRBV9|TRBJ2-3
ASSVALGGGSDTQY
>TRBV6-6|TRBJ2-7
ASSYSPTSVTYEQY
>TRBV20-1|TRBJ1-5
SAATAISNQPQH
>TRBV6-6|TRBJ2-3
ASSYSAGFTDTQY
>TRBV28|TRBJ2-7
ASRQSPHEQY
>TRBV15|TRBJ2-7
ATSRDGTSLAYEQY
>TRBV6-2/TRBV6-3|TRBJ1-2
ASRYKRANYGYT
>TRBV29-1|TRBJ2-1
SVVRVSYNEQF
>TRBV7-8|TRBJ2-7
ASSSQGLAGNNEQY
>TRBV24-1|TRBJ2-3
ASRGRKFTDTQY
>TRBV28|TRBJ2-3
ASSLGGSRTDTQY
>TRBV6-6|TRBJ1-5
ASTVSDGNQPQH
>TRBV29-1|TRBJ1-2
SVDGDITNYGYT
>TRBV12-1|TRBJ2-1
ASRSPAGLAGGFWEQF
>TRBV6-1|TRBJ2-5
ASSAETSRLRY
>TRBV11-2|TRBJ2-7
ASSLTAGVDEQY
>TRBV4-1|TRBJ1-5
ASSQDPQAYQPQH
>TRBV12-3/TRBV12-4|TRBJ2-2
ASSFLAGGEDTGELF
>TRBV5-1|TRBJ1-6
ASSFLNSPLH
>TRBV27|TRBJ2-1
ASSWQSSYNEQF
>TRBV5-6|TRBJ1-4
ASSSVIAAGEKLF
>TRBV7-9|TRBJ2-4
ASSFSVGEQY
>TRBV3-1|TRBJ1-2
ASSQTPTGKLCGYT
>TRBV7-2|TRBJ1-5
ASSPLQGPTMPQH
>TRBV9|TRBJ2-1
ASSDPGLALNEQF
>TRBV2|TRBJ1-1
ASNKQGSGNTEAF
>TRBV9|TRBJ2-1
ASSVQGLYNEQF
>TRBV7-6|TRBJ2-5
ASSGTQEKQY
>TRBV9|TRBJ2-1
ASSVVASGGATYNEQF
>TRBV20-1|TRBJ2-7
SAPIATLAYEQY
>TRBV27|TRBJ1-5
ASSLFRGDQPQH
>TRBV4-3|TRBJ1-2
ASSQDSKANYGYT
>TRBV7-9|TRBJ1-5
ASSPPGDNQPQH
>TRBV6-5|TRBJ1-1
ASSYSPGDTEAF
>TRBV20-1|TRBJ2-3
SARTARGVPSTDTQY
>TRBV29-1|TRBJ2-1
SVDERGVGNEQF
>TRBV19|TRBJ2-1
ASSIRPVSYNEQF
>TRBV5-6|TRBJ2-3
ASSVGSTDMQY
>TRBV2|TRBJ2-7
ASRTVPGTSSYEQY
>TRBV28|TRBJ2-3
ASSKTGDKSDTQY
>TRBV27|TRBJ2-5
ASSLRRREETQY
>TRBV6-2/TRBV6-3|TRBJ1-1
ASSRVLNTEAF
>TRBV27|TRBJ1-4
ASSLSRFGEKLF
>TRBV12-3/TRBV12-4|TRBJ1-1
ASRPDRGLAGNTEAF